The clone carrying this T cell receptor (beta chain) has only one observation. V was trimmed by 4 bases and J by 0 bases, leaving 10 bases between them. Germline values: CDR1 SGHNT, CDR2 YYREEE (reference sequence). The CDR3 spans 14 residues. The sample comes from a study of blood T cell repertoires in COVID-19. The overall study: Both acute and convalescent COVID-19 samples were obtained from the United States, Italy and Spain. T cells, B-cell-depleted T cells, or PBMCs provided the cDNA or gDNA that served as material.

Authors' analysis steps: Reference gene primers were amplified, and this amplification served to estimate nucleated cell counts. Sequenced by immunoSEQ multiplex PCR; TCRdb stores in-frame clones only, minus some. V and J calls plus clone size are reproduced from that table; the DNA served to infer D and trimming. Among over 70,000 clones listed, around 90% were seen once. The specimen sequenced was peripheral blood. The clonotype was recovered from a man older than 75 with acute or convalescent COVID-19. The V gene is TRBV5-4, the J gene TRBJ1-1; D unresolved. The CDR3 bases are TGTGCCAGCAGCCCGGGAGCGATGAACACTGAAGCTTTCTTT. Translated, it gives CASSPGAMNTEAFF.